One and the same sample provided the 3 T cell receptor beta chains below, sequenced in a study of early T cells in non-severe SARS-CoV-2 infection. TCRdb analysed the 5' RACE reads with MiXCR anew, one entry per CDR3 protein. The table lists about 64,000 distinct CDR3 sequences, approximately 10% of them singletons, with just under 3% in the top ten. Here the sequenced sample was whole blood, taken at baseline. Source of these receptors: an adult who was a healthcare worker with PCR-confirmed SARS-CoV-2 infection or an uninfected control (not recorded which).

This clonotype has only a few counts. This chain links TRBV2 with TRBJ2-3; D gene unclear. CDR3 length: 13 residues. Per germline, CDR1 SNHLY and CDR2 FYNNEI. Deletions cut 2 bases from V and 4 bases from J, with 7 bases between. CDR3 region: CASSELTADTQYF. The CDR3 DNA reads as TGTGCCAGCAGTGAATTGACGGCAGATACGCAGTATTTT.

This clonotype was observed a few times. V is TRBV3-1 and J is TRBJ2-1; the match to TRBD2 covers 7 bases. The V gene end was trimmed by 3 bases and the J gene end by 8 bases; junction bases not matched to a gene: 7. Germline values: CDR1 LGHDT, CDR2 YNNKEL (reference sequence). CDR3 length: 14 residues. CDR3 residues: CASSQRGLSDEQFF. The DNA for the CDR3 is TGTGCCAGCAGCCAGAGGGGACTAAGCGATGAGCAGTTCTTC.

This clonotype was counted only a few times. This chain uses TRBV5-1 with TRBJ2-7; 8 positions match TRBD2. This CDR3 region has 16 residues. Germline trimming cut 2 bases from V and 7 bases from J; bases unmatched to any gene: 14. Germline CDR1 reads SGHRS; CDR2 reads YFSETQ. CDR3 DNA sequence: TGCGCCAGCAGCTTCAACGGGAGGGGTGGACCAAGGGAGCAGTACTTC. It codes for CASSFNGRGGPREQYF.